This T cell receptor beta chain emerged from a study of shared clonotypes between healthy human individuals. Overall study context: Ranging from 18 to 49 in age, donors were two women and three men.

As for this clone: The antigen is unknown.

Study-wide findings and caveats: Rarefaction showed that sequencing of sorted subsets was incomplete (despite large depth). Relative to their counterparts shared across all four donors, non-shared clonotypes exhibited diminished generation probabilities. Sharing across four donors was highest in naive CD4 (roughly 5%) and lowest in memory CD8 (roughly 0.4%).

It was CD45RO-negative cells, positively selected for CCR7, that made up naive CD8 cells, with terminally differentiated effector memory CD45RA+ cells excluded. Assay used: immunoSEQ multiplex PCR; TCRdb lists only in-frame clones, some missing. The sample has hundreds of thousands of clones, about 95% seen once. This CDR3 contains 15 residues. Germline V lookup: CDR1 LNHNV, CDR2 YYDKDF (reference sequence). V lost 5 bases and J lost 6, with 14 bases in between. This receptor was taken from a woman in her twenties or thirties in good health. The specimen sequenced was naive CD8+ T cells sorted from blood. V gene TRBV15 combines with J gene TRBJ1-6; D is possibly TRBD1 (6 bases). The CDR3, as DNA: TGTGCCACCAGCTACCAACAGGGTGGTAATTCACCCCTCCACTTT. This codes for CATSYQQGGNSPLHF.